This record concerns one T cell receptor beta chain sequence. Seattle-derived patients entered the study during active infection and were followed longitudinally. As originally analysed: It was from reference gene primer amplification that nucleated cell counts were estimated. Sequencing was performed with immunoSEQ multiplex PCR; in TCRdb, only in-frame clones are kept and a portion is missing. That table furnishes V, J and clone size, whereas the DNA furnished D and trimming. The sample yields about 200,000 clones, roughly three quarters seen once. This entry comes from a study of blood T cell repertoires in COVID-19. Study in general: Collection of acute and convalescent COVID-19 samples took place in the United States, Italy and Spain. Nucleic acid was either cDNA or gDNA, and it came from T cells, B-cell-depleted T cells, or PBMCs.

Sequences were obtained from peripheral blood. This receptor was identified in a woman aged 35 to 49 with COVID-19, enrolled during active disease.

The CDR3 DNA reads as TGTGCCAGCAGCAGGCGGGCCGTGGGTCCTCAGCCCCAGCATTTT. Translation: CASSRRAVGPQPQHF. The chain uses TRBV28 and TRBJ1-5, with D unclear. The CDR3 has 15 amino acids. Trimming took off 6 bases at V and 6 bases at J, with 18 bases between the two ends. Per germline, CDR1 MDHEN and CDR2 SYDVKM.